The present T cell receptor beta chain was sequenced within a study of human T cells and chemical hapten exposure (dated by TCRdb to the early 2020s). Background for the entire study: For sensitization, 2% DPC in acetone was applied to a 2 cm by 2 cm area of upper inner arm skin. Weekly therapeutic DPC doses were additionally applied to the scalp of patients throughout the approximately 25-week study period. Patch testing on the upper back used Finn chambers containing 0.01% DPC, with scoring done after 6 days according to International Contact Dermatitis Research Group standards. The patient cohort, mostly female, included alopecia areata with under or over 50% scalp involvement, alopecia totalis and alopecia universalis. Libraries were pooled for sequencing, and per-sample TCR yields varied mainly because of small differences in library volumes within the pool. This study followed changes in the peripheral blood TCR repertoire in vivo during primary and secondary sensitization of alopecia patients to the hapten diphenylcyclopropenone (DPC). Blood was sampled from patients pre-sensitization (week 0) and at 2, 6 and about 24 weeks after DPC sensitization. Twenty-nine alopecia patients gave blood for TCR sequencing at one to four time points (pre-sensitization, 2, 6 and 24 weeks).

The method behind the library was RACE. Sequencer: NextSeq 500. Library preparation attached unique molecular identifiers to individual cDNA molecules for quantitative, reproducible TCR counting. Each blood RNA sample was used to sequence both TCR alpha and TCR beta chains. The source study handled its data this way. A median of approximately 96,000 TCRs per sample was observed, with a range of about 20,000 to 690,600. The Decombinator software suite was used to annotate V, J and CDR3 in the TCR reads. Every sample was subsampled to the same number of TCRs (28,000) for the PS versus PT1 abundance plots. TCRs were defined as expanded if absent before sensitization and observed at least eight times at the 2-week time point. Clones were called with MiXCR by TCRdb after fastp trimmed the public reads at Q25, and only in-frame beta chains were retained. Every CDR3 protein is listed once, alongside the most common genes and DNA of its rows. TCRdb's processing, not the authors' own work, is the source of the V and J calls. This sample lists fewer than 80,000 distinct CDR3 sequences; about 11% were detected once. The ten biggest clones cover approximately 2% of the sample.

This clonotype came up many times. Its antigen remains unidentified. Per-nucleotide qualities are absent, and no much larger clonotype sits a single base away. The time point tag for this specimen amounts to: patch test 3, about 24 weeks after DPC sensitization. Explained via the paper, the treatment or condition label denotes: therapeutic diphenylcyclopropenone sensitization with weekly scalp DPC. Blood at each patch-test visit was drawn before the patch test was applied. Patients were eligible if aged 18 to 70, diagnosed with alopecia and judged suitable for DPC therapy, and pregnant patients were excluded. Total RNA was extracted from unfractionated whole blood that had been collected in Tempus Blood RNA tubes. CDR1 and CDR2, per the germline V gene, are SGHTA and FQGNSA. Trimming removed 6 bases from V and 2 bases from J, leaving 6 bases between the germline ends. Counted from cysteine to phenylalanine, this CDR3 has 12 amino acids. The CDR3 DNA has 36 bases and is translated from base 1.

Study-wide conclusions, independent of this receptor: The number of TCRs above 1 in 1000 frequency did not change with DPC sensitization; there was no evidence of global repertoire structure alterations. All patients had alopecia, a presumed autoimmune disease, so their immune response might differ from that of healthy individuals. Expanded TCRs formed significantly more large CDR3 similarity clusters than pre-sensitization or healthy control sets, consistent with antigen-driven responses. Patch test score correlated positively with the number of PT1 expanded TCRs, reaching significance at thresholds 8, 16 and 32 but not at 4. Repeated subsampling changed both the strength of the expansion versus patch-test correlation and the threshold at which the correlation became significant.

The chain uses TRBV7-2 and TRBJ2-3, with the D assignment possibly TRBD1 or TRBD2, given 5 matching bases for each. The TCR was taken from a woman in her 30s with alopecia areata. Some clones in this sample may be carry-over from other donors' samples. Sequencing was performed on whole blood, taken in connection with sensitization to the hapten diphenylcyclopropenone (DPC). Read as DNA, the sequence is TGTGCCAGCAGGGGGACCACAGATACGCAGTATTTT. Translated, it reads CASRGTTDTQYF. Outside the CDR3, residues come from the reference TRBV7-2 and TRBJ2-3 proteins, so the full variable domain is: GAGVSQSPSNKVTEKGKDVELRCDPISGHTALYWYRQSLGQGLEFLIYFQGNSAPDKSGLPSDRFSAERTGGSVSTLTIQRTQQEDSAVYLCASRGTTDTQYFGPGTRLTVL.